There are many counts of the clone carrying this T cell receptor (beta chain). These data originate in a study of spatial heterogeneity in lung cancer. TCRdb redid the calling of the 5' RACE reads with MiXCR, one entry per CDR3 protein. The sample has some 25,000 distinct CDR3 sequences; roughly 4.7% are singletons. Trimming took 2 bases from V and 3 from J; bases not matched to a gene: 2. The CDR3 sequence is 14 residues long. The V gene's germline CDR1 is ENHRY and CDR2 SYGVKD. Time point in this sample: sample taken at primary tumor resection. The sample was PBMCs, taken at surgery. This chain uses TRBV10-3 with TRBJ1-2, with 8 bases aligning to TRBD1. This TCR came from a male donor with early-stage non-small cell lung cancer. The CDR3 DNA reads TGTGCCATCAGTGAGCCAGGGGGCCACTATGGCTACACCTTC. Translated, it gives CAISEPGGHYGYTF.